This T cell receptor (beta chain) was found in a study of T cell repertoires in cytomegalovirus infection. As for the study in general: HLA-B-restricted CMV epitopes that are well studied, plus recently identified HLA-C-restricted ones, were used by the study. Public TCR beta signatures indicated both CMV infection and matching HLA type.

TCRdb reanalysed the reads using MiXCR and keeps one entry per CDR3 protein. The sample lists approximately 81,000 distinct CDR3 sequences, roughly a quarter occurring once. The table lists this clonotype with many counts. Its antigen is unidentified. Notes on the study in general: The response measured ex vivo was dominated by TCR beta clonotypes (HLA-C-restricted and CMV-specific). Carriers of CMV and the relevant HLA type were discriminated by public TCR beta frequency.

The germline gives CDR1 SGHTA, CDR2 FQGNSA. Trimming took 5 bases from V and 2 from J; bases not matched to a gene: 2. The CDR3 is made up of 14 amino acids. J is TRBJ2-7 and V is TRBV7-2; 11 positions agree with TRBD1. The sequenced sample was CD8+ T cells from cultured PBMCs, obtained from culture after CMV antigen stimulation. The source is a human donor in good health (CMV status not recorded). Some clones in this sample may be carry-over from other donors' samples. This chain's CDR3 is CASSRGQGAYEQYF. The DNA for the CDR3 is TGTGCCAGCAGCCGGGGACAGGGGGCCTACGAGCAGTACTTC.